The T cell receptor (beta chain) under discussion was sequenced for a study of shared clonotypes between healthy human individuals. The overall study: CD4 naive and memory got three plates each, CD8 naive two, CD8 memory one.

This clone was seen once. Sequenced by immunoSEQ multiplex PCR; TCRdb stores in-frame clones only, minus some. This table holds under 650,000 clones, less than 96% found once. After removal of 1 base from V and 4 bases from J, the junction contained 5 bases not matched to a gene. The germline gives CDR1 SGHRS, CDR2 YFSETQ. This CDR3 spans 14 amino acids. The sequenced material came from naive CD4+ T cells sorted from blood. As for subset: CD45RA+ positively selected. The V and J genes are TRBV5-1 and TRBJ2-7; TRBD1 matches at 7 bases. The TCR was taken from a woman in her twenties or thirties in good health. The CDR3 protein is CASSLTGQAYEQYF. CDR3 sequence (DNA): TGCGCCAGCAGCTTGACCGGACAGGCTTACGAGCAGTACTTC.